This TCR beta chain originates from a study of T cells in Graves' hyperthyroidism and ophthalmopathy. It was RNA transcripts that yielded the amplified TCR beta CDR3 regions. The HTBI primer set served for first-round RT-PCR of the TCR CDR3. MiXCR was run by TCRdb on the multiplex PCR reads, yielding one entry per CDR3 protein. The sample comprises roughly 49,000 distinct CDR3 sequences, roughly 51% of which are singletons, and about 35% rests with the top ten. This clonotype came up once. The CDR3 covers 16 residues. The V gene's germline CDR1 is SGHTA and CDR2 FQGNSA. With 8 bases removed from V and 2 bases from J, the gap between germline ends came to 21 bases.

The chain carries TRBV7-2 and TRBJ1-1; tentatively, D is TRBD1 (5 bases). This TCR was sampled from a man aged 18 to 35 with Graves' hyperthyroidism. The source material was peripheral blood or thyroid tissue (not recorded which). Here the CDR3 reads CASSPLLGGDNTEAFF. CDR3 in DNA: TGTGCCAGCTCACCACTGCTGGGGGGGGACAACACTGAAGCTTTCTTT.